These T cell receptor beta chains were read from a single sample in a study of shared clonotypes between healthy human individuals. TCRdb's copy holds only in-frame clones and misses some; the assay was immunoSEQ multiplex PCR. The sample yields almost 700,000 clones, about 91% seen once. Specimen: naive CD8+ T cells sorted from blood. These TCRs come from a man under 40 in good health. Both conserved end residues are part of each CDR3. D genes are given only for firm matches. The size entry is marked missing in some rows and otherwise reads once, few, many or a size class.

d_gene | j_gene | v_gene | abundance | len | CDR3aa | CDR3nt
TRBD2 | TRBJ2-1 | TRBV15 | - | 18 | CATRTGTSGRFSYNEQFF | TGTGCCACCAGGACCGGGACTAGCGGGAGGTTTTCCTACAATGAGCAGTTCTTC
- | TRBJ1-2 | TRBV5-1 | - | 15 | CASSLAGNPQDGYTF | TGCGCCAGCAGCTTGGCCGGGAACCCCCAAGATGGCTACACCTTC
TRBD1 | TRBJ2-2 | TRBV28 | - | 15 | CASSFRGRLAGELFF | TGTGCCAGCAGTTTCAGGGGGCGTCTGGCCGGGGAGCTGTTTTTT
- | TRBJ2-6 | TRBV7-3 | - | 19 | CASSPSLGEPGAGANVLTF | TGTGCCAGCAGCCCCTCCCTTGGGGAGCCGGGAGCCGGGGCCAACGTCCTGACTTTC
- | TRBJ2-3 | TRBV6-1 | - | 15 | CASSAHLGDTDTQYF | TGTGCCAGCAGTGCGCACCTCGGCGACACAGATACGCAGTATTTT
- | TRBJ2-1 | TRBV5-4 | once | 16 | CASSFPPGGSYNEQFF | TGTGCCAGCAGCTTCCCACCGGGTGGCTCCTACAATGAGCAGTTCTTC
TRBD2 | TRBJ2-1 | TRBV13 | - | 16 | CASSFRASGRVGEQFF | TGTGCCAGCAGCTTCCGGGCTAGCGGGAGGGTGGGTGAGCAGTTCTTC
- | TRBJ1-4 | TRBV28 | - | 17 | CASREWGITRGDEKLFF | TGTGCCAGCAGGGAATGGGGGATCACTAGAGGGGATGAAAAACTGTTTTTT
- | TRBJ2-2 | TRBV4-3 | - | 19 | CASSQDPPVAGRRTGELFF | TGCGCCAGCAGCCAAGATCCCCCAGTGGCGGGACGGAGGACCGGGGAGCTGTTTTTT
- | TRBJ2-5 | TRBV5-1 | - | 15 | CASNPRHEGGETQYF | TGCGCCAGCAACCCCCGTCACGAGGGCGGGGAGACCCAGTACTTC
- | TRBJ2-1 | TRBV7-2 | - | 18 | CASSLAYDSVLSYNEQFF | TGTGCCAGCAGCTTAGCGTATGACTCCGTATTGAGCTACAATGAGCAGTTCTTC
- | TRBJ2-7 | TRBV28 | - | 16 | CASSLFGDLSSYEQYF | TGTGCCAGCAGTTTATTCGGGGACCTGAGCTCCTACGAGCAGTACTTC
- | TRBJ2-7 | TRBV11-2 | - | 13 | CASSLGLGYEQYF | TGTGCCAGCAGCTTAGGCTTGGGGTACGAGCAGTACTTC
TRBD1 | TRBJ2-7 | TRBV7-9 | once | 15 | CASSLGTGSTWEQYF | TGTGCCAGCAGCCTTGGGACAGGAAGTACGTGGGAGCAGTACTTC
- | TRBJ2-7 | TRBV6-5 | - | 15 | CASSYGAVSGLEQYF | TGTGCCAGCAGTTACGGGGCGGTTAGTGGTCTCGAGCAGTACTTC
TRBD2 | TRBJ2-7 | TRBV7-9 | - | 13 | CASKVAGENEQYF | TGTGCCAGTAAGGTAGCGGGAGAGAACGAGCAGTACTTC
- | TRBJ2-7 | TRBV7-8 | - | 14 | CASSLVSGVAEQYF | TGTGCCAGCAGCTTAGTATCAGGGGTTGCGGAGCAGTACTTC
- | TRBJ2-1 | TRBV7-9 | - | 16 | CASSSRLGRSYNEQFF | TGTGCCAGCAGCTCGCGTCTAGGAAGGTCCTACAATGAGCAGTTCTTC
TRBD2 | TRBJ2-3 | TRBV7-8 | - | 19 | CASSPGTSGSRDYTDTQYF | TGTGCCAGCAGCCCCGGGACTAGCGGGAGTAGGGATTACACAGATACGCAGTATTTT
TRBD1 | TRBJ1-2 | TRBV7-9 | - | 16 | CASSPILGGQNYGYTF | TGTGCCAGCAGCCCAATACTAGGGGGCCAAAACTATGGCTACACCTTC
- | TRBJ2-7 | TRBV4-1 | - | 14 | CASSQDLRGYEQYF | TGCGCCAGCAGCCAAGATCTCAGGGGCTACGAGCAGTACTTC
- | TRBJ2-3 | TRBV27 | - | 16 | CASSSIVGQTTDTQYF | TGTGCCAGCAGCTCGATCGTTGGACAAACCACAGATACGCAGTATTTT
- | TRBJ2-1 | TRBV30 | - | 12 | CAWSSDGNEQFF | TGTGCCTGGAGTTCGGACGGCAATGAGCAGTTCTTC
- | TRBJ2-1 | TRBV11-2 | - | 17 | CASSQGSTLSLFSEQFF | TGTGCCAGCAGCCAGGGGTCTACCCTGTCCCTTTTTAGTGAGCAGTTCTTC
- | TRBJ2-7 | TRBV6-6 | - | 16 | CASSYSKNTPSYEQYF | TGTGCCAGCAGTTACTCGAAAAACACCCCCTCCTACGAGCAGTACTTC
TRBD1 | TRBJ2-1 | TRBV7-9 | - | 16 | CASSLVGTGNPNEQFF | TGTGCCAGCAGCTTAGTTGGGACAGGGAACCCCAATGAGCAGTTCTTC
- | TRBJ2-7 | TRBV6-5 | - | 16 | CASSYSWADRLYEQYF | TGTGCCAGCAGTTACAGTTGGGCGGATCGGCTGTACGAGCAGTACTTC